The rows below give T cell receptor beta chains drawn from one sample of a study of CD8 T cells in Susac syndrome. TCRdb reanalysed the immunoSEQ multiplex PCR reads using MiXCR and keeps one entry per CDR3 protein. Of about 250,000 distinct CDR3 sequences listed, around 93% are singletons. Sample: CD4+ T cells from PBMCs. The receptors were sampled from a human donor with multiple sclerosis. Each CDR3 is given without its conserved first and last residue.

V gene	J gene	CDR3 protein
TRBV7-2	TRBJ2-7	ASSFGGGSYEQY
TRBV6-5	TRBJ2-3	ASRPRATSTDTQY
TRBV29-1	TRBJ2-6	SVEGGQPYSGANVLT
TRBV3-1	TRBJ1-1	ASSFTGTGTDSMNTEAF
TRBV5-4	TRBJ2-5	ASSPTGGAETQY
TRBV20-1	TRBJ2-3	SARDLGLAGAADTQY
TRBV12-3/TRBV12-4	TRBJ1-5	ASRTSRGERGNQPQH
TRBV27	TRBJ2-6	ASMALSFFSGANVLT
TRBV12-3/TRBV12-4	TRBJ2-1	ASSPRRAPYNEQF
TRBV6-5	TRBJ2-1	ASSFSTGVEF
TRBV6-5	TRBJ1-2	ASSLGFSGYT
TRBV2	TRBJ1-2	ASRKDNGINYGYT
TRBV29-1	TRBJ2-7	SVVGAGAPWGSYEQY
TRBV30	TRBJ1-1	AWSARGRATEAF
TRBV6-5	TRBJ2-3	ASRRGQTSTDTQY
TRBV4-1	TRBJ2-5	ASSQDRGRSETQY
TRBV10-2	TRBJ1-1	ASSESAGLSTEAF
TRBV7-8	TRBJ1-6	ASSPQVNSPLH
TRBV19	TRBJ1-4	ASSTASTTNEKLF
TRBV20-1	TRBJ2-5	SAGEGLTRETQY
TRBV12-3/TRBV12-4	TRBJ2-2	ASSQNRGTGELF
TRBV4-1	TRBJ2-5	ASSSTGTATYQETQY
TRBV30	TRBJ2-5	ACRGSLETQY
TRBV7-2	TRBJ2-6	ASSNRLSSGANVLT
TRBV2	TRBJ1-4	ASRQNPGREKLF
TRBV19	TRBJ1-2	ASAHDRQGGYT
TRBV12-3/TRBV12-4	TRBJ2-1	ASSLGIPSGITVYNEQF
TRBV19	TRBJ1-1	ASVPGSNTEAF
TRBV9	TRBJ2-5	ASSVGAGTQETQY
TRBV30	TRBJ1-2	AWSVRTANGYT
TRBV5-1	TRBJ2-6	ASSLIAAAGANVLT
TRBV28	TRBJ1-6	ASSLTGSHSPLH
TRBV4-2	TRBJ2-1	ASSQDIRNFYNEQF
TRBV11-3	TRBJ1-1	ASTGLLNTEAF
TRBV15	TRBJ2-1	ATSRDAGGPGHNEQF
TRBV13	TRBJ1-3	ASSQTGHRSPENTIY
TRBV5-6	TRBJ2-5	ASSLAHTKETQY
TRBV20-1	TRBJ2-2	SAREGTGELF
TRBV6-6	TRBJ2-7	ASSYSNADEQY
TRBV5-1	TRBJ2-6	ASSIRQGSGANVLT
TRBV30	TRBJ2-1	AWSPGLADNEQF
TRBV7-8	TRBJ2-4	ASSPMGTTGKNIQY
TRBV5-6	TRBJ2-5	ASSFWGYQETQY
TRBV14	TRBJ2-1	ASSQGVQRGHEQF
TRBV15	TRBJ1-4	ATSRVPGLGEKLF
TRBV5-1	TRBJ2-6	ASSLAVGNGANVLT
TRBV10-3	TRBJ2-3	AISEESGTLTDTQY
TRBV5-1	TRBJ2-7	ASSLEWGVSNEQY